The 21 T cell receptor beta chains below were found in one sample sequenced in a study of glioma-infiltrating T cells after dendritic cell vaccination. Sequencing was performed with immunoSEQ multiplex PCR; in TCRdb, only in-frame clones are kept and a portion is missing. The data hold 85,000 to 100,000 clones, with about 85% observed a single time. As to time point: after dendritic cell vaccination, including at tumor progression/relapse. Material: blood, obtained after dendritic cell vaccination. Receptors were obtained from a human donor with glioblastoma.

This chain links TRBV10-3 with TRBJ2-5; 11 positions match TRBD2. The germline CDR1 and CDR2 sequences are ENHRY and SYGVKD. With V trimmed by 6 bases and J by 11 bases, 23 bases remained unmatched. This CDR3 comprises 18 residues. CDR3 sequence reads: CAISPGLAAAPLSREQYF. The CDR3 coding sequence is TGTGCCATCAGCCCGGGACTAGCGGCAGCCCCCTTATCTAGGGAGCAGTACTTC.

This chain uses TRBV29-1 with TRBJ1-2; a possible D gene is TRBD1 (5 bases). The CDR3 has 14 residues. Deletions cut 6 bases from V and 2 bases from J, with 16 bases between. Germline CDR1 is SQVTM and CDR2 is ANQGSEA. CDR3 nucleotides: TGCAGCGTCCTGGGGGGGTCGGGGAACTATGGCTACACCTTC. This codes for CSVLGGSGNYGYTF.

This chain joins TRBV5-1 and TRBJ2-3; no reliable D call. Germline V gene sequence: CDR1 SGHRS, CDR2 YFSETQ. The V end was cut by 2 bases, the J end by 8 bases, with 15 bases between. This CDR3 region has 14 residues. The CDR3 reads CASSFEAPMGTQYF. The DNA for the CDR3 is TGCGCCAGCAGCTTCGAGGCCCCCATGGGTACGCAGTATTTT.

This clone was counted between two and nine times. The chain uses TRBV6-1 and TRBJ2-7; D possibly corresponds to TRBD2 (6 bases). The CDR3 has 15 residues. Germline CDR1 and CDR2: MNHNS and SASEGT. The V end was cut by 8 bases, the J end by 3 bases, with 20 bases between. The CDR3 here is CASRQEVPGSYEQYF. The CDR3 region has the DNA TGTGCCAGCCGTCAGGAGGTCCCCGGGAGCTACGAGCAGTACTTC.

The chain links TRBV27 to TRBJ1-1; maybe TRBD1 (5 bases). Trimming pared 5 bases from V and 2 bases from J, leaving 12 bases between. Germline V gives CDR1 MNHEY, CDR2 SMNVEV (reference sequence). The CDR3 is 14 residues long. The CDR3 bases are TGTGCCAGCAGTCTTGGGGGGGTCAACACTGAAGCTTTCTTT. It encodes CASSLGGVNTEAFF.

The V call is TRBV5-1, the J call TRBJ1-1; D call uncertain. V lost 0 bases to trimming and J lost 8 bases, with 14 bases between them. CDR3 length: 14 residues. Germline lookup yields CDR1 SGHRS and CDR2 YFSETQ. In DNA, the CDR3 is TGCGCCAGCAGCTTGGCGAGCCTCTCGGGGGAAGCTTTCTTT. Its protein product is CASSLASLSGEAFF.

This clone was seen a handful of times. The V gene is TRBV29-1, the J gene TRBJ2-5; 7 bases are a match to TRBD2. CDR3 length equals 12 residues. Germline CDR1 and CDR2: SQVTM and ANQGSEA. Germline trimming cut 4 bases from V and 2 bases from J; bases unmatched to any gene: 1. DNA for the CDR3: TGCAGCGTTGGGGGGGGGCAAGAGACCCAGTACTTC. It is translated as CSVGGGQETQYF. The variable domain in full, with the rest retrieved from reference TRBV29-1 and TRBJ2-5, is SAVISQKPSRDICQRGTSLTIQCQVDSQVTMMFWYRQQPGQSLTLIATANQGSEATYESGFVIDKFPISRPNLTFSTLTVSNMSPEDSSIYLCSVGGGQETQYFGPGTRLLVL.

This clone was observed a few times. The genes are TRBV5-6 and TRBJ1-3; no definite D call. There are 14 residues in the CDR3. Germline V lookup: CDR1 SGHDT, CDR2 YYEEEE. Trimming cost V 3 bases and J 4 bases, with 11 bases left between them. CDR3 coding DNA: TGTGCCAGCAGCTCCCCGCACAAGGGAAACACCATATATTTT. As protein: CASSSPHKGNTIYF.

The table lists this clone with a few counts. The chain uses TRBV5-1 and TRBJ1-1, with D unresolved. The V gene lost 2 bases and the J gene lost 0 bases, with 20 bases spanning the gap. Germline loops: CDR1 SGHRS, CDR2 YFSETQ. The CDR3 contains 18 residues. The CDR3 sequence is CASSLTFSVGDMNTEAFF. The CDR3 DNA reads as TGCGCCAGCAGCTTAACATTCTCGGTCGGCGACATGAACACTGAAGCTTTCTTT. Variable domain in full (rest from reference TRBV5-1 and TRBJ1-1): KAGVTQTPRYLIKTRGQQVTLSCSPISGHRSVSWYQQTPGQGLQFLFEYFSETQRNKGNFPGRFSGRQFSNSRSEMNVSTLELGDSALYLCASSLTFSVGDMNTEAFFGQGTRLTVV.

This clone is a singleton in its sample. V and J are TRBV5-1 and TRBJ2-7; a possible D gene is TRBD1 (7 bases). V was pared by 0 bases and J by 3 bases, with 10 bases between. Per germline, CDR1 SGHRS and CDR2 YFSETQ. CDR3 length equals 14 residues. CDR3 protein: CASSLGGTDYEQYF. Written as DNA, the CDR3 is TGCGCCAGCAGCTTGGGCGGGACAGACTACGAGCAGTACTTC.

This chain connects TRBV27 to TRBJ2-5; TRBD2 agrees at 13 bases. Losses at the gene ends were 5 bases for V and 4 bases for J; bases not matched to a gene: 7. CDR3 length equals 16 residues. The germline CDR1 and CDR2 sequences are MNHEY and SMNVEV (reference sequence). The CDR3 bases are TGTGCCAGCAGTCCAGGACTAGCGGGAGCCCCAGAGACCCAGTACTTC. Protein product: CASSPGLAGAPETQYF.

The gene calls are TRBV7-2 and TRBJ1-5; a possible D gene is TRBD1 (5 bases). CDR1 is SGHTA, CDR2 FQGNSA, per germline. V was cut by 3 bases and J by 0 bases, with 9 bases left in between. There are 15 residues in the CDR3. The CDR3 DNA reads TGTGCCAGCAGCTTCGACAGCTATAGCAATCAGCCCCAGCATTTT. This translates into CASSFDSYSNQPQHF.

This chain links TRBV27 with TRBJ2-3; 15 bases line up with TRBD2. The germline V gene has CDR1 MNHEY and CDR2 SMNVEV (reference sequence). V gave up 5 bases and J gave up 4 bases; unmatched junction bases: 10. The CDR3 runs to 18 residues. The CDR3 DNA reads as TGTGCCAGCAGTAGACGGACTAGCGGGAGGGCCTTCCCAGATACGCAGTATTTT. The encoded protein is CASSRRTSGRAFPDTQYF.

The chain carries TRBV19 and TRBJ2-5, with 7 bases fitting TRBD2. The CDR3 spans 14 residues. Losses at the gene ends were 5 bases for V and 4 bases for J; bases not matched to a gene: 7. Germline loops: CDR1 LNHDA, CDR2 SQIVND (reference sequence). The CDR3: CASSARGEGETQYF. CDR3 bases: TGTGCCAGTAGTGCGAGAGGGGAGGGAGAGACCCAGTACTTC.

The rearrangement joins TRBV9 to TRBJ1-1, with 8 bases fitting TRBD1. Unmatched junction bases numbered 7, after V lost 3 bases and J lost 3 bases. Germline V CDR1 and CDR2: SGDLS, YYNGEE. This CDR3 contains 15 residues. The CDR3 loop reads CASSARTGIYTEAFF. DNA for the CDR3: TGTGCCAGCAGCGCCCGGACAGGGATTTACACTGAAGCTTTCTTT.

The chain combines TRBV28 with TRBJ2-7; 7 bases match TRBD2. V lost 2 bases and J lost 4; bases outside the gene matches: 5. This CDR3 has 14 residues. The germline CDR1 and CDR2 sequences are MDHEN and SYDVKM. CDR3 nucleotides: TGTGCCAGCAGTTTAAGGCTAGCGGCTTACGAGCAGTACTTC. Its protein product is CASSLRLAAYEQYF.

V and J are TRBV7-2 and TRBJ1-4; no clear D. V lost 4 bases and J 13 bases, leaving 13 bases between the germline ends. CDR1 and CDR2 (germline): SGHTA, FQGNSA. The CDR3 totals 12 residues. CDR3 residues: CASSYNLGLLFF. In DNA, the CDR3 is TGTGCCAGCAGCTATAACCTTGGACTACTGTTTTTT.

V and J are TRBV7-9 and TRBJ2-7, with TRBD1 as a possible D gene (5 bases). CDR1 is SEHNR, CDR2 FQNEAQ, per germline (reference sequence). Trimming pared 4 bases from V and 5 bases from J, leaving 15 bases between. The CDR3 spans 14 residues. CDR3 in DNA: TGTGCCAGCAGCTCACGACAGTCCCCCAACGAGCAGTACTTC. Translated, it gives CASSSRQSPNEQYF.

This clone was observed once. The V and J genes are TRBV19 and TRBJ1-2; 9 nucleotides line up with TRBD1. This CDR3 is 14 amino acids long. Losses at the gene ends were 6 bases for V and 4 bases for J; bases not matched to a gene: 6. From germline, CDR1 is LNHDA and CDR2 SQIVND (reference sequence). CDR3 bases: TGTGCCAGTAGCATACAGGGGGCTGGCTATGGCTACACCTTC. It translates to CASSIQGAGYGYTF. The whole variable domain, filled in from reference TRBV19 and TRBJ1-2, reads DGGITQSPKYLFRKEGQNVTLSCEQNLNHDAMYWYRQDPGQGLRLIYYSQIVNDFQKGDIAEGYSVSREKKESFPLTVTSAQKNPTAFYLCASSIQGAGYGYTFGSGTRLTVV.

V usage is TRBV27 and J usage is TRBJ2-3; TRBD1 might be the D (6 bases). Trimming left V 4 bases short and J 5 bases short, with 16 bases between. From germline, CDR1 is MNHEY and CDR2 SMNVEV (reference sequence). The CDR3 has 15 residues. The CDR3 DNA follows: TGTGCCAGCAGTTCCCTCCTTGGACAGAAAGATACGCAGTATTTT. This codes for CASSSLLGQKDTQYF.

This sequence joins TRBV5-1 and TRBJ2-5; TRBD1 is a possible D gene (5 bases). This CDR3 contains 15 residues. Trimming took 4 bases from V and 6 from J, leaving 19 bases between them. Looked up from germline, CDR1 is SGHRS and CDR2 is YFSETQ. CDR3 DNA sequence: TGCGCCAGCAGCCCGTTCTTCGACAACAGGCAGACCCAGTACTTC. Amino acids: CASSPFFDNRQTQYF.